Below are 20 T cell receptor beta chains sequenced from a single sample in a study of response to subunit inactivated influenza vaccine. A single record per CDR3 protein comes from TCRdb applying MiXCR to the RT-PCR reads. This sample has around 520,000 distinct CDR3 sequences, with 25% found just once. The sample here was CD4+ T cells sorted from PBMCs, taken roughly 5 days after vaccination. The receptors derive from a man aged 50-59 years who received an inactivated influenza vaccine.

This clonotype was detected only a few times. The rearrangement uses TRBV25-1 and TRBJ2-1, with no clear D. V shed 2 bases and J shed 6 bases, with 11 bases lying between them. The CDR3 extends over 14 amino acids. Per germline, CDR1 MGHDK and CDR2 SYGVNS. The DNA for the CDR3 is TGTGCCAGCAGTGAAGGATGGGCCCGCAATGAGCAGTTCTTC. Amino acid sequence: CASSEGWARNEQFF.

As to this clonotype: The germline gene is not matched at one end of the junction; a read error may be the cause. This chain joins TRBV20-1 and TRBJ2-1; D unclear. The CDR3 covers 16 residues. Germline V gene data show CDR1 as DFQATT and CDR2 as SNEGSKA (reference sequence). Written as DNA, the CDR3 is TGCTGTGCTAGAGATGTACAGTCGAGCTCCTACAATGAGCAGTTCTTC. Encoded protein: CCARDVQSSSYNEQFF.

J is TRBJ2-2 and V is TRBV4-1; weak D call: TRBD1 (5 bases). From germline, CDR1 is MGHRA and CDR2 YSYEKL. Between the trimmed V and J ends, which lost 2 bases and 5 bases, there was a span of 12 bases. CDR3 length: 15 residues. This CDR3 reads CASSQTDRGTGELFF. In DNA, the CDR3 is TGCGCCAGCAGCCAAACCGACAGAGGAACCGGGGAGCTGTTTTTT.

The chain carries TRBV20-1 and TRBJ1-2; weak D call: TRBD1 (5 bases). This CDR3 comprises 11 residues. The V and J ends lost 3 bases and 7 bases respectively, with 9 bases between them. Germline CDR1 DFQATT, CDR2 SNEGSKA (reference sequence). CDR3 sequence (DNA): TGCAGTGCTAGGGGGACTCCTGGCTACACCTTC. It yields the protein CSARGTPGYTF.

The J gene is TRBJ2-1, the V gene TRBV3-1; D is perhaps TRBD1 (6 bases). The CDR3 totals 13 residues. V was trimmed by 4 bases and J by 10 bases, leaving 14 bases between them. Germline CDR1 LGHDT, CDR2 YNNKEL (reference sequence). The CDR3 spells CASSLRGANEQFF. The CDR3 DNA is TGTGCCAGCAGCCTCAGGGGAGCGAACGAGCAGTTCTTC.

This clonotype was seen a few times. The chain is built from TRBV18 and TRBJ1-2; 9 bases line up with TRBD1. Germline assignment: CDR1 KGHSH and CDR2 LQKENI. The length of the CDR3 is 14 residues. The V gene end was trimmed by 6 bases and the J gene end by 4 bases; junction bases not matched to a gene: 6. The CDR3 nucleotides read TGTGCCAGCTCCCCAGACAGGGGGATCTATGGCTACACCTTC. It yields the protein CASSPDRGIYGYTF.

This clonotype appeared a few times. The chain combines TRBV3-1 with TRBJ1-5; no clear D gene. Trimming left V 0 bases short and J 2 bases short, with 11 bases between. CDR3 length: 16 amino acids. Germline V CDR1 and CDR2: LGHDT, YNNKEL (reference sequence). For the CDR3, the DNA is TGTGCCAGCAGCCAAGATATGGGGTATCGCAATCAGCCCCAGCATTTT. Residues: CASSQDMGYRNQPQHF. The variable domain in full, with the rest retrieved from reference TRBV3-1 and TRBJ1-5, is DTAVSQTPKYLVTQMGNDKSIKCEQNLGHDTMYWYKQDSKKFLKIMFSYNNKELIINETVPNRFSPKSPDKAHLNLHINSLELGDSAVYFCASSQDMGYRNQPQHFGDGTRLSIL.

This clonotype has just one count. The chain links TRBV13 to TRBJ2-2, with 8 bases matching TRBD1. Germline assignment: CDR1 PRHDT and CDR2 FYEKMQ (reference sequence). After removal of 4 bases from V and 6 bases from J, the junction contained 10 bases not matched to a gene. The CDR3 sequence is 16 residues long. The CDR3 spells CASSSPGGHGSGELFF. The CDR3 nucleotides read TGTGCCAGCAGCTCGCCAGGGGGCCATGGGTCCGGGGAGCTGTTTTTT.

The rearrangement uses TRBV7-8 and TRBJ2-3, with D possibly being TRBD2 (7 bases). This CDR3 spans 16 amino acids. The V gene lost 4 bases and the J gene lost 0 bases, with 14 bases spanning the gap. Germline assignment: CDR1 SGHVS and CDR2 FQNEAQ. As DNA, the CDR3 is TGTGCCAGCAGCTCTAGAGCGGGGACAAGCACAGATACGCAGTATTTT. Its translation is CASSSRAGTSTDTQYF.

The rearrangement links TRBV7-9 to TRBJ2-7; D might be TRBD1 or TRBD2, each matching 5 bases. Looked up from germline, CDR1 is SEHNR and CDR2 is FQNEAQ (reference sequence). The CDR3 loop spans 13 amino acids. Trimming left V 5 bases short and J 2 bases short, with 10 bases between. The CDR3 region is CASSTRDPYEQYF. The CDR3 coding sequence is TGTGCCAGCAGCACCAGGGACCCCTACGAGCAGTACTTC.

This rearrangement joins TRBV4-3 to TRBJ2-1; 7 bases are shared with TRBD2. Germline-derived CDR1 and CDR2 are LGHNA and YSLEER. CDR3 size: 13 residues. V gave up 1 base and J gave up 12 bases; unmatched junction bases: 6. CDR3 protein: CASSQAGGEGQFF. Written as DNA, the CDR3 is TGCGCCAGCAGCCAAGCCGGCGGGGAGGGGCAGTTCTTC.

J is TRBJ2-7 and V is TRBV10-3, with D maybe TRBD2 (6 bases). From germline, CDR1 is ENHRY and CDR2 SYGVKD. The CDR3 has 13 residues. V was clipped by 7 bases and J by 6 bases, with 16 bases between them. DNA of the CDR3: TGTGCCATCACTCTCCAAGAGGGAGGCGAGCAGTACTTC. This sequence encodes CAITLQEGGEQYF.

Only a few counts were recorded for this clonotype. The chain carries TRBV12-3 or TRBV12-4 and TRBJ1-5; the D gene is possibly TRBD1 (5 bases). V was shortened by 5 bases and J by 2 bases, with 13 bases between the two germline ends. The CDR3 runs 15 residues. The CDR3 here is CASSPLAGGNQPQHF. The CDR3 coding sequence is TGTGCCAGCAGTCCCCTCGCGGGGGGCAATCAGCCCCAGCATTTT.

This clonotype was found a few times. The chain has TRBV27 and TRBJ2-1, with 11 bases fitting TRBD2. The germline CDR1 and CDR2 sequences are MNHEY and SMNVEV (reference sequence). The CDR3 has 16 amino acids. The junction had 4 bases not matched to a gene; V was cut back by 4 bases and J by 2 bases. The CDR3 bases are TGTGCCAGCAGTTCCCTAGCGGGAGGAACCTACAATGAGCAGTTCTTC. It specifies CASSSLAGGTYNEQFF.

This clonotype appeared many times. The CDR3 region is CASTGTSATHEGETQYF. The CDR3 DNA follows: TGTGCCAGCACCGGGACTAGCGCTACTCATGAAGGGGAGACCCAGTACTTC. The V and J genes are TRBV27 and TRBJ2-5; 10 nucleotides align to TRBD2. Germline V gene data show CDR1 as MNHEY and CDR2 as SMNVEV (reference sequence). The junction had 16 bases not matched to a gene; V was cut back by 7 bases and J by 5 bases. This CDR3 spans 17 amino acids.

This clonotype has just a few counts. This chain connects TRBV20-1 to TRBJ2-3; perhaps TRBD2 as D (6 bases). Germline V gene sequence: CDR1 DFQATT, CDR2 SNEGSKA (reference sequence). Trimming pared 5 bases from V and 2 bases from J, leaving 14 bases between. The CDR3 totals 14 residues. This CDR3 reads CSAGGAHHTDTQYF. In DNA, the CDR3 is TGCAGTGCTGGCGGGGCTCATCACACAGATACGCAGTATTTT.

This clonotype has only one observation. The chain employs TRBV28 and TRBJ2-1; 7 nucleotides agree with TRBD2. Trimming removed 3 bases from V and 7 bases from J; junction bases left unmatched: 6. Germline-derived CDR1 and CDR2 are MDHEN and SYDVKM. The CDR3 has 14 amino acids. Written as DNA, the CDR3 is TGTGCCAGCAGTTTGGCGGGAGCGGTGAATGAGCAGTTCTTC. It encodes CASSLAGAVNEQFF.

The CDR3, as DNA: TGTGCCAGCAGCTTAGCGGTGGGACTAGCAGGCCGGGAGCAGTTCTTC. Translation: CASSLAVGLAGREQFF. The V and J genes are TRBV7-9 and TRBJ2-1; 9 bases align to TRBD2. The CDR3 is made up of 16 amino acids. Per the germline V gene, CDR1 is SEHNR and CDR2 is FQNEAQ (reference sequence). V lost 0 bases, J lost 10 bases, and 10 bases stayed unmatched.

A word on this clonotype: A much more abundant neighbour one base away suggests this may be a read error. CDR3 sequence: CASSLAGGGDNEAFF. CDR3 sequence (DNA): TGTGCCAGCAGTTTAGCGGGGGGTGGGGACAATGAAGCTTTCTTT. J is TRBJ1-1 and V is TRBV12-3 or TRBV12-4, with a tentative D call TRBD1 (6 bases). Deletions cut 0 bases from V and 7 bases from J, with 15 bases between. The CDR3 totals 15 residues.

This clonotype was detected a few times. This chain connects TRBV7-2 to TRBJ2-7; the D gene is possibly TRBD1 (5 bases). Germline V gives CDR1 SGHTA, CDR2 FQGNSA. Trimming took 5 bases from V and 6 from J, leaving 14 bases between them. The CDR3 totals 13 residues. The CDR3 DNA reads as TGTGCCAGCAGCCGGTCCCCAGGGTTCGAGCAGTACTTC. The encoded protein is CASSRSPGFEQYF.